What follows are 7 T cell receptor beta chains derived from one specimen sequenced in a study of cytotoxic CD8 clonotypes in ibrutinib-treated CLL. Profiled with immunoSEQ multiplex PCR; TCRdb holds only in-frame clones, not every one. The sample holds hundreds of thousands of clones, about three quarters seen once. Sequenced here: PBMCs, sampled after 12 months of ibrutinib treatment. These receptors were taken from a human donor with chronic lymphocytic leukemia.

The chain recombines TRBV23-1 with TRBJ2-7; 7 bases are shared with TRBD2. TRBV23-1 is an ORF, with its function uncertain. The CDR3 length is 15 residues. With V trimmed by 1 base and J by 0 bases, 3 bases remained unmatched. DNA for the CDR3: TGCGCCAGCAGTCAATGCGGCGGGAGCTCCTACGAGCAGTACTTC. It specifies CASSQCGGSSYEQYF.

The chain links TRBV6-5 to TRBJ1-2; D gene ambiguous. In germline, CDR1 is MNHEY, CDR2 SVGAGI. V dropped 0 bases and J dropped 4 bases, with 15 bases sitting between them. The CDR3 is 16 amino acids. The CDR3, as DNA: TGTGCCAGCAGTTACTCGAAAAGGGAGGGAGGCTATGGCTACACCTTC. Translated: CASSYSKREGGYGYTF.

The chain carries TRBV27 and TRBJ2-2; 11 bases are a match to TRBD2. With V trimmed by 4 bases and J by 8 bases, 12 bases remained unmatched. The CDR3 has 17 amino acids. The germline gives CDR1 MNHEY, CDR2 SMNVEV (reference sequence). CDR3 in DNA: TGTGCCAGCAGTTCAACTAGCGGGAGCACTAGGGTTGGGGAGCTGTTTTTT. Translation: CASSSTSGSTRVGELFF.

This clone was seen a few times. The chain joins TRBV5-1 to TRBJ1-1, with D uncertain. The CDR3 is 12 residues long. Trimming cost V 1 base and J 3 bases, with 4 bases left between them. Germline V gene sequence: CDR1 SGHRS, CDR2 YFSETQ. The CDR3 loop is CASSLFDTEAFF. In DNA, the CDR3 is TGCGCCAGCAGCTTGTTCGACACTGAAGCTTTCTTT.

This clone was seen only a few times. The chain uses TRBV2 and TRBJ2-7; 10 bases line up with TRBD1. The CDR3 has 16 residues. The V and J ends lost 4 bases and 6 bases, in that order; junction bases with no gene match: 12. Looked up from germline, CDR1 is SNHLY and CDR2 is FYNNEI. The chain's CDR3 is CASSAGTGAGWSEQYF. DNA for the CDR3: TGTGCCAGCAGTGCCGGGACAGGGGCTGGCTGGAGCGAGCAGTACTTC.

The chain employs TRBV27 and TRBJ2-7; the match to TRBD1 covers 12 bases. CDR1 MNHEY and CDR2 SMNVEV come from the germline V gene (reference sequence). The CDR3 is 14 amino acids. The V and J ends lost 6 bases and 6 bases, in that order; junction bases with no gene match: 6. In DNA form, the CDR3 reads TGTGCCAGCAGCCCGGGACAGGGGGCTGGCGAGCAGTACTTC. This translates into CASSPGQGAGEQYF.

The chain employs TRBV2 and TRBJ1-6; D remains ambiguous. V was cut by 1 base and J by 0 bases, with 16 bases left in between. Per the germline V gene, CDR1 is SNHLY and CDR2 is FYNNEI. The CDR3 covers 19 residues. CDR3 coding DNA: TGTGCCAGCAGTGAAGGGCGGGAAATTCTGAGCTCCTATAATTCACCCCTCCACTTT. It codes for CASSEGREILSSYNSPLHF.